The T cell receptor (beta chain) under discussion was sequenced for a study of T cells in Graves' hyperthyroidism and ophthalmopathy. Exclusion followed for patients with uncontrolled infection, other autoimmune disease, pregnancy or lactation. Orbital computed tomography and thyroid ultrasound, together with serum TRAb and thyroxine and clinical symptoms, were used for diagnoses. This clonotype was counted ten times or more. V lost 6 bases, J lost 2 bases, and 5 bases lay in between. The CDR3 is made up of 11 amino acids. Germline CDR1 MNHEY, CDR2 SMNVEV (reference sequence). The CDR3 regions of TCR beta were amplified from RNA transcripts. RT-PCR in the first round (using the HTBI primer set) targeted the TCR CDR3. Each CDR3 protein gets one entry after TCRdb re-called the multiplex PCR reads with MiXCR. The table has approximately 400,000 distinct CDR3 sequences, around 15% seen once.

The chain is built from TRBV27 and TRBJ2-7; no clear D gene. The sequencing input was blood. This clonotype originated in a man aged 45-65 years with Graves' ophthalmopathy. The CDR3: CASSSPYEQYF. As DNA, the CDR3 is TGTGCCAGCAGCTCCCCCTACGAGCAGTACTTC.